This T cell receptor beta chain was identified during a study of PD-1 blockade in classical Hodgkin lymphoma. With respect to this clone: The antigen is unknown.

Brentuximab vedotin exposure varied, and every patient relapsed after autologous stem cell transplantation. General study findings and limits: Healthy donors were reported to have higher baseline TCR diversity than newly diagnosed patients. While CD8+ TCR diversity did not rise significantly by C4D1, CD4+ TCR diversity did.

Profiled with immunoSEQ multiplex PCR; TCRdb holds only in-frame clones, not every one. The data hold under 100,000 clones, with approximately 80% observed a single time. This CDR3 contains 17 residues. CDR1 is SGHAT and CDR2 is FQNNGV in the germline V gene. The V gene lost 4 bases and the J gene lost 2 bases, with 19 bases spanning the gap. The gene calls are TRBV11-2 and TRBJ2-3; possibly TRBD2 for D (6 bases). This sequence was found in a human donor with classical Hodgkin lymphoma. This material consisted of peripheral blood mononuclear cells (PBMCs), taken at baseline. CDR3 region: CASSSWWGGITTDTQYF. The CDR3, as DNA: TGTGCCAGCAGCTCCTGGTGGGGCGGGATAACCACAGATACGCAGTATTTT.